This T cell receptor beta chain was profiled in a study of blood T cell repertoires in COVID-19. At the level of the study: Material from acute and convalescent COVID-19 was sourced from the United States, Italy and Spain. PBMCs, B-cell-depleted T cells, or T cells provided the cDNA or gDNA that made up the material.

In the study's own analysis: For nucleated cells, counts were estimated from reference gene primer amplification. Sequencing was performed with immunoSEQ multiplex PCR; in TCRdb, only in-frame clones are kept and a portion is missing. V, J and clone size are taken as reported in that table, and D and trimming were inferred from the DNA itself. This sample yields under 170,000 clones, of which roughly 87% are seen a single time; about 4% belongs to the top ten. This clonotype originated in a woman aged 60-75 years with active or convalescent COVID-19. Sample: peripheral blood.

In nucleotides, the CDR3 is TGCAGCGTCGTCTGGGGACAACGAGCTTTCTTT. This gives the protein CSVVWGQRAFF. The V and J genes are TRBV29-1 and TRBJ1-1, with D perhaps matching TRBD1 (6 bases). V was pared by 6 bases and J by 10 bases, with 15 bases between. The CDR3 loop spans 11 amino acids. From germline, CDR1 is SQVTM and CDR2 ANQGSEA.